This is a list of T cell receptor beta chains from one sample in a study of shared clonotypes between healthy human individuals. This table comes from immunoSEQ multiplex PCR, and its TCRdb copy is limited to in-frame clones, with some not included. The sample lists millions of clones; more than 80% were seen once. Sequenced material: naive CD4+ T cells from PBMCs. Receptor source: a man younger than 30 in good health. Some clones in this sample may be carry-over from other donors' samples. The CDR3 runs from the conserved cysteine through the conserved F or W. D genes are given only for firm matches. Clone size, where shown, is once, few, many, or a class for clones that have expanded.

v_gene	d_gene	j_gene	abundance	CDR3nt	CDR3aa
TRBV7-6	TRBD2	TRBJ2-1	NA	TGTGCCAGCAGCTCCATACTAGCGCACTCCTACAATGAGCAGTTCTTC	CASSSILAHSYNEQFF
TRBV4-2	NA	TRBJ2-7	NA	TGTGCCAGCAGCCTATTAGAGGGAAGAGACGAGCAGTACTTC	CASSLLEGRDEQYF
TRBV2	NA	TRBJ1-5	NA	TGTGCCAGCAGTGAAGGTAGGAGGAGCAATCAGCCCCAGCATTTT	CASSEGRRSNQPQHF
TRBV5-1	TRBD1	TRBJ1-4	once	TGCGCCAGCAGCTTGGGACAGGGAACAACTAATGAAAAACTGTTTTTT	CASSLGQGTTNEKLFF
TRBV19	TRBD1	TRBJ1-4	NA	TGTGCCAGTAGCCCAGCCGCGACAGGGGGTGAAAAACTGTTTTTT	CASSPAATGGEKLFF
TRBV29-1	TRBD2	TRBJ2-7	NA	TGCAGCGCCCCGGGACTAGCGGCTTCCTACGAGCAGTACTTC	CSAPGLAASYEQYF
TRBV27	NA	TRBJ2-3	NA	TGTGCCAGCAGTTTATCACCTTCCGGGACGTTCAGACAGTATTTT	CASSLSPSGTFRQYF
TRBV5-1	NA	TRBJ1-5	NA	TGCGCCAGCAGCTACACCCTCAATAGCAATCAGCCCCAGCATTTT	CASSYTLNSNQPQHF
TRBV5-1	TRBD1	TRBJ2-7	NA	TGCGCCAGCAGCTCGGGGGGGACAGGGGTCTCCTACGAGCAGTACTTC	CASSSGGTGVSYEQYF
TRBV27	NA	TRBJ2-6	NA	TGTGCCAGCAGTTTATTGGCTCGCGGGGCCAGCTCTGGGGCCAACGTCCTGACTTTC	CASSLLARGASSGANVLTF
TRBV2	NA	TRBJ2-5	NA	TGTGCCAGCAGTGATCGGGGGCAAGAGACCCAGTACTTC	CASSDRGQETQYF
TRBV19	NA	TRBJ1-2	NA	TGTGCCAGTAGTATCGATACGCGCGGGGCTAACTATGGCTACACCTTC	CASSIDTRGANYGYTF
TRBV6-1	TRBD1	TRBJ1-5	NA	TGTGCCAGCAGTGACCGGACAGGGCGGAGTAATCAGCCCCAGCATTTT	CASSDRTGRSNQPQHF
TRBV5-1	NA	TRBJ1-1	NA	TGCGCCAGCAGAGGGCCGTTGAACACTGAAGCTTTCTTT	CASRGPLNTEAFF
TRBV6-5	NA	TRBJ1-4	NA	TGTGCCAGCAGTTACTCGGACAGATCTAATGAAAAACTGTTTTTT	CASSYSDRSNEKLFF
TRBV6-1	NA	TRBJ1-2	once	TGTGCCAGCAGTGAAGCGGGGCGATCCAACCTAGGCTACACCTTC	CASSEAGRSNLGYTF
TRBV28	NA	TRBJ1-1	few	TGTGCCAGCACCTACTCTGGCCCGGCTGAAGCTTTCTTT	CASTYSGPAEAFF
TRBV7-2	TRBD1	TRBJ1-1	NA	TGTGCCAGCAGCTTAGTAGGGACAGGGGGCACTGAAGCTTTCTTT	CASSLVGTGGTEAFF
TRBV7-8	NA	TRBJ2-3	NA	TGTGCCAGCAGCCCGGGGGCAGATACGCAGTATTTT	CASSPGADTQYF
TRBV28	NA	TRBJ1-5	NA	TGTGCCAGCAGTTTAGGGGTAAGACAGCCCCAGCATTTT	CASSLGVRQPQHF
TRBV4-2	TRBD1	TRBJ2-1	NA	TGTGCCAGCAGCCACCCGGGACAGGGGCGCGGCTATGAGCAGTTCTTC	CASSHPGQGRGYEQFF
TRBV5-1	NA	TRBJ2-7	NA	TGCGCCAGCAGCTTGGATCCAGGGAGCTACGAGCAGTACTTC	CASSLDPGSYEQYF
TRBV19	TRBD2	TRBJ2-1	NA	TGTGCCAGTAGTCAGACTAGCGGGAGCAATGAGCAGTTCTTC	CASSQTSGSNEQFF
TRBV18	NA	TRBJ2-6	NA	TGTGCCAGCTCAGACACAGGGACCCTCTCTGGGGCCAACGTCCTGACTTTC	CASSDTGTLSGANVLTF
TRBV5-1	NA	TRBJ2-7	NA	TGCGCCAGCAGCAGGCCGGCAGTTCCCTACGAGCAGTACTTC	CASSRPAVPYEQYF
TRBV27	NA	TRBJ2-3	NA	TGTGCCAGCAGCGAAGGAGGAGATACGCAGTATTTT	CASSEGGDTQYF
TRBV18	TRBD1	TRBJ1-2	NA	TGTGCCAGCTCACCACCGGGACAGGGGATAAATGGCTACACCTTC	CASSPPGQGINGYTF
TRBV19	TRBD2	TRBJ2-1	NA	TGTGCCAGTAGTCTACCGGGACTAGCGGGTTACAATGAGCAGTTCTTC	CASSLPGLAGYNEQFF
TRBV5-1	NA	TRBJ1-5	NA	TGCGCCAGCAGCTTGGAATGGACTGTGGCACTCAATCAGCCCCAGCATTTT	CASSLEWTVALNQPQHF
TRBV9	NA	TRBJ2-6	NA	TGTGCCAGCAGCGTAGCGGCGGGGACTGGGGCCAACGTCCTGACTTTC	CASSVAAGTGANVLTF
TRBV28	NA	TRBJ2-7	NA	TGTGCCAGCAGCCAGACTAGTCAGAAGCAGTACTTC	CASSQTSQKQYF
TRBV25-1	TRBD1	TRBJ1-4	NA	TGTGCCAGCAGTTCGACAGGGGTGGTTGAAAAACTGTTTTTT	CASSSTGVVEKLFF
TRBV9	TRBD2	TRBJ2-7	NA	TGTGCCAGCAGCTCACATTTAGGAGGACTAGCGGGAGGCTACGAGCAGTACTTC	CASSSHLGGLAGGYEQYF
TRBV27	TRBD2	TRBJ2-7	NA	TGTGCCAGCAGTTTCCTAGCGGGAGTGAGAGTGGACGAGCAGTACTTC	CASSFLAGVRVDEQYF
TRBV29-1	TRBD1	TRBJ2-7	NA	TGCAGCGTTGAAGCTTCGGACAGGGGATCCTACGAGCAGTACTTC	CSVEASDRGSYEQYF
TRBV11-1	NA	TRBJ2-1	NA	TGTGCCAGCAGCTTGACCGGGGTAATTGGGGCCAATGAGCAGTTCTTC	CASSLTGVIGANEQFF
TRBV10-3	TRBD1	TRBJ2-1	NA	TGTGCCATCAGTTACCCCAGGGGGCAGAGCTCCTACAATGAGCAGTTCTTC	CAISYPRGQSSYNEQFF
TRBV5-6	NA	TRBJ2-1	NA	TGTGCCAGCAGCGGCGGGACCCGGGGCAATGAGCAGTTCTTC	CASSGGTRGNEQFF
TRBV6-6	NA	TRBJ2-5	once	TGTGCCAGCAGTTACGTGGGAGAGACCCAGTACTTC	CASSYVGETQYF
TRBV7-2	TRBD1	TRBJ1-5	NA	TGTGCCAGCAGCCTACAGGGGCAGCCCCAGCATTTT	CASSLQGQPQHF
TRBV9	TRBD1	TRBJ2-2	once	TGTGCCAGCAGCAAGACAGGGGTTGGCACCGGGGAGCTGTTTTTT	CASSKTGVGTGELFF
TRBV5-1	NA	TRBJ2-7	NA	TGCGCCAGCAGCTTGTATGCCGTCTCCTACGAGCAGTACTTC	CASSLYAVSYEQYF
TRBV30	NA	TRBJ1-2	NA	TGTGCCTGGAACGGACCGGGAGGCTATGGCTACACCTTC	CAWNGPGGYGYTF
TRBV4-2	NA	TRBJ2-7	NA	TGTGCCAGCAGCCAAGCTAGAAACTCCTACGAGCAGTACTTC	CASSQARNSYEQYF
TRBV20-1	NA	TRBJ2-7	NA	TGCAGTGCTGGAGTATACTACGAGCAGTACTTC	CSAGVYYEQYF